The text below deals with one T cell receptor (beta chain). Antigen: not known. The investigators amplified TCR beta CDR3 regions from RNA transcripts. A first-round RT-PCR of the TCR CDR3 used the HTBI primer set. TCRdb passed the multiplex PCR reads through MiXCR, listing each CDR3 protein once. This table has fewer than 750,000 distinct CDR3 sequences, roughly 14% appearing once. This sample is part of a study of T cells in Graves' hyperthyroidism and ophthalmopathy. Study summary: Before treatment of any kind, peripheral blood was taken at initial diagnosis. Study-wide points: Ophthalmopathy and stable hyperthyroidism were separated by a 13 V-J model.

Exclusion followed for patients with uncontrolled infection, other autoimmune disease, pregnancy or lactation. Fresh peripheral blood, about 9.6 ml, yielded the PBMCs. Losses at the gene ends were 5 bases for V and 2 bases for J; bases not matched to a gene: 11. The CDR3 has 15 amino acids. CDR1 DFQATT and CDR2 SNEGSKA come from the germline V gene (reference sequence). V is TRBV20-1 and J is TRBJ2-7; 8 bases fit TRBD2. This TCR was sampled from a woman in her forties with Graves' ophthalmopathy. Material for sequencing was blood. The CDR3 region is CSAPPPTSATYEQYF. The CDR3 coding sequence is TGCAGTGCTCCCCCTCCGACTAGCGCAACCTACGAGCAGTACTTC.